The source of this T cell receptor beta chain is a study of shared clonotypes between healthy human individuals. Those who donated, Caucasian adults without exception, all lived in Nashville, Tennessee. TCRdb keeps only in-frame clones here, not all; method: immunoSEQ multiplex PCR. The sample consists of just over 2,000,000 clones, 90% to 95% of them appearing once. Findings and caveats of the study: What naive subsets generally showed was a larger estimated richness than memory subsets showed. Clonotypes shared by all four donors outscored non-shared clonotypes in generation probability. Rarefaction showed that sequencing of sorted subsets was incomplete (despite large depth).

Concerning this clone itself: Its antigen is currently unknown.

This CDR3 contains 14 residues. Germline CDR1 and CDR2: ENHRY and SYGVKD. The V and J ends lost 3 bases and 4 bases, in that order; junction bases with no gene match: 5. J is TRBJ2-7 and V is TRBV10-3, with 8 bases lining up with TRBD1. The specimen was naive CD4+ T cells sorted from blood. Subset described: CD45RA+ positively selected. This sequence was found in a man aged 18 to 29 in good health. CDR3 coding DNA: TGTGCCATCAGTGACTCAGGGGGCGGGTACGAGCAGTACTTC. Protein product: CAISDSGGGYEQYF.